These T cell receptor beta chains were read from a single sample in a study of blood T cell repertoires in COVID-19. Clones were read by immunoSEQ multiplex PCR, and TCRdb kept only the in-frame ones, dropping some. This sample has 250,000 or so clones; 85% to 90% occur once, and the top ten carry around 1.5%. Sequenced material: peripheral blood. The receptors come from a woman in her thirties or forties who had recovered from COVID-19. The CDR3 runs from the conserved cysteine through the conserved F or W. The D gene is left open where the match is weak. Size values are once, few and many counts, or a class for expanded clones, and some rows have none.

J | size | D | V | DNA | CDR3
TRBJ2-6 | NA | NA | TRBV3-1/TRBV3-2 | TGTGCCAGCAGCCTCTGGGTAGCGGTGCTCTCTGGGGCCAACGTCCTGACTTTC | CASSLWVAVLSGANVLTF
TRBJ1-1 | NA | NA | TRBV5-6 | TGTGCCAGCAGCTTCACGGGGATCACTGAAGCTTTCTTT | CASSFTGITEAFF
TRBJ2-7 | NA | TRBD2 | TRBV9 | TGTGCCAGCAGCCCTAGCGGGCGGGGGAAAGACGAGCAGTACTTC | CASSPSGRGKDEQYF
TRBJ1-2 | NA | NA | TRBV5-6 | TGTGCCAGCAGCTTGCGGGAAAGCCCTATGGGCTACACCTTC | CASSLRESPMGYTF
TRBJ2-5 | NA | TRBD1 | TRBV25-1 | TGTGCCAGCAGTGAATTCGTCGGCAGGGGGCCGGAGACCCAGTACTTC | CASSEFVGRGPETQYF
TRBJ2-7 | few | NA | TRBV5-5 | TGTGCCAGCACTTACGGCGGCTCCTACGAGCAGTACTTC | CASTYGGSYEQYF
TRBJ2-5 | few | TRBD2 | TRBV2 | TGTGCCAGCAGCCCCGAGAGAGCGGGGGCACAAGAGACCCAGTACTTC | CASSPERAGAQETQYF
TRBJ1-2 | NA | NA | TRBV11-2 | TGTGCCAGCAGCCCAGGGACACGCTATGGCTACACCTTC | CASSPGTRYGYTF
TRBJ2-3 | NA | NA | TRBV30 | TGTGCCCAGCACCTAGGGGGAGATACGCAGTATTTT | CAQHLGGDTQYF
TRBJ2-7 | NA | TRBD1 | TRBV11-2 | TGTGCCAGCAGCTCTGACAGGGAAGTCTACGAGCAGTACTTC | CASSSDREVYEQYF
TRBJ2-7 | NA | TRBD1 | TRBV5-4 | TGTGCCAGCAGCCCAGGGACAGGGGGCTACGAGCAGTACTTC | CASSPGTGGYEQYF
TRBJ1-2 | once | NA | TRBV5-5 | TGTGCCAGCAGCTTGGTTCCACTTCCTAACTATGGCTACACCTTC | CASSLVPLPNYGYTF
TRBJ1-1 | NA | NA | TRBV7-9 | TGTGCCAGCAGCTTAGGTGGGGGGGCGACTGAAGCTTTCTTT | CASSLGGGATEAFF
TRBJ1-2 | once | NA | TRBV4-3 | TGCGCCAGCAGCCAGCACAGGAGACCTAACTATGGCTACACCTTC | CASSQHRRPNYGYTF
TRBJ2-7 | NA | NA | TRBV19 | TGTGCCAGTAGCCCCTCCCGTACCTACGAGCAGTACTTC | CASSPSRTYEQYF
TRBJ1-1 | NA | NA | TRBV4-3 | TGCGCCAGCAGCCAAACACAGTTGAACACTGAAGCTTTCTTT | CASSQTQLNTEAFF
TRBJ2-1 | NA | NA | TRBV5-1 | TGCGCCAGCAGCTTGATCGCGGATGAGCAGTTCTTC | CASSLIADEQFF
TRBJ2-7 | NA | TRBD1 | TRBV4-3 | TGCGCCAGCAGCCAAGGGGCAGGGGGCGGTTACGAGCAGTACTTC | CASSQGAGGGYEQYF
TRBJ1-2 | NA | TRBD1 | TRBV10-3 | TGTGCCACTGGGACAGGGGGCGTTATTCGGGGCTACACCTTC | CATGTGGVIRGYTF
TRBJ1-6 | NA | NA | TRBV10-2 | TGCGCCAGCAGTGACCTTCGGTACACAGGTCAAGGATCACCCCTCCACTTT | CASSDLRYTGQGSPLHF
TRBJ2-7 | NA | NA | TRBV7-9 | TGTGCCAGCAGCTTTATCGACACCGCGACCTACGAGCAGTACTTC | CASSFIDTATYEQYF
TRBJ2-1 | NA | TRBD2 | TRBV5-1 | TGCGCCAGCAGCTTGTTGCGGGGGGGCTACAATGAGCAGTTCTTC | CASSLLRGGYNEQFF
TRBJ2-4 | NA | NA | TRBV11-1 | TGTGCCAGCAGCCGACTAGCCAAAAACATTCAGTACTTC | CASSRLAKNIQYF
TRBJ1-2 | NA | NA | TRBV2 | TGTGCCGCAAGAGGGGACACGGTTGGCTACACCTTC | CAARGDTVGYTF
TRBJ2-7 | once | TRBD2 | TRBV6-1 | TGTGCCAGCAGTGAGGGGACTAGCGGGGGCTACGAGCAGTACTTC | CASSEGTSGGYEQYF
TRBJ2-5 | NA | NA | TRBV7-3 | TGTGCCAGCAGCTTAGTTGGGGGGCAAGAGACCCAGTACTTC | CASSLVGGQETQYF
TRBJ1-6 | NA | TRBD1 | TRBV4-3 | TGCGCCAGCAGCCCCGGCGACAGGGATAATTCACCCCTCCACTTT | CASSPGDRDNSPLHF
TRBJ2-2 | NA | TRBD2 | TRBV12-5 | TGTGCTAGTGGTTTGGGTAGCAAAGCTCGCGGGGGGGGAAACACCGGGGAGCTGTTTTTT | CASGLGSKARGGGNTGELFF
TRBJ1-6 | NA | NA | TRBV7-6 | TGTGCCAGCAGCCCTAGACGCCCGAATGGGGCACCCAAGTCCCCTCTGTATTCACCCCTCCACTTT | CASSPRRPNGAPKSPLYSPLHF
TRBJ2-7 | NA | TRBD1 | TRBV9 | TGTGCCAGCAGCTCCCCCGGGACAGGGGGTTCCTACGAGCAGTACTTC | CASSSPGTGGSYEQYF
TRBJ2-4 | many | TRBD1 | TRBV27 | TGTGCCAGCGGGGACAGGGGCCCCCGGAACATTCAGTACTTC | CASGDRGPRNIQYF
TRBJ2-1 | NA | TRBD1 | TRBV5-4 | TGTGCCACGATGGGGCAGGGGGATAGGAATGAGCAGTTCTTC | CATMGQGDRNEQFF
TRBJ2-1 | NA | NA | TRBV20-1 | TGCAGTGCTTTCCTCGGGGAGCAGTTCTTC | CSAFLGEQFF
TRBJ2-3 | NA | NA | TRBV9 | TGTGCCAGCAGCGTAGAGTCGGACAGGGAGGGATCAGATACGCAGTATTTT | CASSVESDREGSDTQYF
TRBJ2-5 | NA | TRBD1 | TRBV18 | TGTGCCAGCTCACTACGGACAGGTCAAGAGACCCAGTACTTC | CASSLRTGQETQYF
TRBJ1-2 | NA | NA | TRBV19 | TGTGCCAGTAGTGTAAACAGGGCGTCCGGCTACACCTTC | CASSVNRASGYTF
TRBJ1-4 | few | TRBD1 | TRBV13 | TGTGCCAGCAGCTTCAGGGGGTCGGGGGAAAAACTGTTTTTT | CASSFRGSGEKLFF